These T cell receptor beta chains were read from a single sample in a study of blood T cell repertoires in COVID-19. Profiled with immunoSEQ multiplex PCR; TCRdb holds only in-frame clones, not every one. The sample lists under 300,000 clones; roughly 80% were seen once. The sequenced sample was peripheral blood. The receptors were gathered from a woman aged 80 or over with acute or convalescent COVID-19. Each CDR3 is given with its conserved first and last residue. D genes are given only for firm matches. Some rows mark clone size as missing; the rest say once, few, many or name a class of expanded clone.

TRBD1	TRBJ1-2	-	TRBV5-1	CASSLRQGDNGYTF	TGCGCCAGCAGCTTGCGACAGGGAGACAATGGCTACACCTTC
-	TRBJ2-1	-	TRBV12-2	CASVLLKPAGGGASEQFF	TGTGCAAGTGTTCTACTGAAGCCGGCCGGCGGGGGGGCCTCTGAGCAGTTCTTC
TRBD1	TRBJ1-4	-	TRBV15	CATSRDPAGGAGVNEKLFF	TGTGCCACCAGCAGAGATCCGGCAGGGGGCGCGGGGGTAAATGAAAAACTGTTTTTT
TRBD1	TRBJ1-1	-	TRBV20-1	CSASTGVNTEAFF	TGCAGTGCTAGTACAGGGGTGAACACTGAAGCTTTCTTT
TRBD1	TRBJ1-1	few	TRBV28	CASSPPGQRGGTEAFF	TGTGCCAGCAGTCCCCCGGGACAGAGAGGGGGCACTGAAGCTTTCTTT
TRBD2	TRBJ2-2	-	TRBV5-1	CASSTSGEGGELFF	TGCGCCAGCAGCACCTCGGGGGAGGGCGGGGAGCTGTTTTTT
TRBD1	TRBJ1-2	-	TRBV5-6	CASSLAGQADFHYGYTF	TGTGCCAGCAGCTTGGCTGGACAGGCCGACTTTCACTATGGCTACACCTTC
-	TRBJ2-3	-	TRBV4-1	CASSQGLVSDTQYF	TGCGCCAGCAGCCAAGGACTAGTATCAGATACGCAGTATTTT
TRBD2	TRBJ2-6	-	TRBV29-1	CSVGGGQGASGANVLTF	TGCAGCGTTGGGGGGGGTCAGGGAGCATCCGGGGCCAACGTCCTGACTTTC
-	TRBJ2-3	-	TRBV2	CASKGENTQYF	TGTGCCAGCAAGGGGGAAAATACGCAGTATTTT
TRBD1	TRBJ1-2	-	TRBV10-3	CAISPTQGLIF	TGTGCCATCAGCCCGACACAGGGGCTCATCTTC
TRBD1	TRBJ2-7	-	TRBV9	CASSPRDRSYEQYF	TGTGCCAGCAGTCCCCGGGACAGATCCTACGAGCAGTACTTC
-	TRBJ1-1	-	TRBV7-6	CASSLGLAGQAAEAFF	TGTGCCAGCAGCTTAGGGTTAGCAGGGCAGGCGGCTGAAGCTTTCTTT
TRBD1	TRBJ1-2	-	TRBV5-5	CASSPARTGQYGYTF	TGTGCCAGCAGCCCCGCGCGGACAGGACAATATGGCTACACCTTC
-	TRBJ1-2	-	TRBV28	CASSLSNYGYTF	TGTGCCAGCAGTTTGAGTAACTATGGCTACACCTTC
TRBD1	TRBJ2-7	-	TRBV4-1	CASSLLPDRGYEQYF	TGCGCCAGCAGCCTTCTCCCGGACAGGGGCTACGAGCAGTACTTC